This T cell receptor (beta chain) stems from a study of shared clonotypes between healthy human individuals. Study details: Contributing individuals were a couple of females and three males aged 18 to 49. General study results and limits: Clonotypes shared by all four sorted-subset donors had higher generation probabilities than non-shared clonotypes.

Memory CD4+ cells were the fraction left after CD45RA+ naive selection. The repertoire was sequenced with immunoSEQ multiplex PCR; TCRdb's copy has only in-frame clones and lacks some. The data hold some 660,000 clones, with 55% to 85% observed a single time. CDR1 and CDR2 from the germline V gene are MDHEN and SYDVKM. V was clipped by 1 base and J by 4 bases, with 5 bases between them. This CDR3 is 13 amino acids long. Concerning this clone itself: The target antigen is unknown.

The rearrangement joins TRBV28 to TRBJ1-3; possibly TRBD1 for D (5 bases). Sample: memory CD4+ T cells sorted from blood. As to subset: CD45RA-negative fraction. This TCR was sampled from a woman in her 30s in good health. The CDR3 sequence: CASSLYRGNTIYF. The CDR3 bases are TGTGCCAGCAGTTTATACAGGGGAAACACCATATATTTT. The complete variable domain, with remaining parts taken from reference TRBV28 and TRBJ1-3, reads DVKVTQSSRYLVKRTGEKVFLECVQDMDHENMFWYRQDPGLGLRLIYFSYDVKMKEKGDIPEGYSVSREKKERFSLILESASTNQTSMYLCASSLYRGNTIYFGEGSWLTVV.